Listed here are 18 T cell receptor beta chains from one sample, sequenced in a study of blood T cells in healthy people across ages. A J-beta primer mix and a sample-barcoded 5' primer were used in a second PCR of roughly 6 to 11 cycles. Using its own MiXCR run on the 5' RACE reads, TCRdb lists one record per CDR3 protein. The data hold about 640,000 distinct CDR3 sequences, with about 30% observed a single time. The sample consisted of blood. These receptors all stem from an elderly woman in good health.

This clonotype was seen only a few times. CDR3 DNA: TGTGCCAGCAGCTCCGGGACCCCGGGGAGTGGCTACACCTTC. Its protein is CASSSGTPGSGYTF. The chain is built from TRBV11-3 and TRBJ1-2; D is possibly TRBD1 (5 bases). V was pared by 4 bases and J by 7 bases, with 16 bases between. This CDR3 has 14 amino acids. CDR1 and CDR2 from the germline V gene are SGHNT and YENEEA.

In its sample, this clonotype was seen once. Just one base apart from a much larger clone, this may be a read error. The chain recombines TRBV5-1 with TRBJ1-4; TRBD1 might be the D (6 bases). The CDR3 length is 14 residues. V dropped 1 base and J dropped 10 bases, with 14 bases sitting between them. Looked up from germline, CDR1 is SGHRS and CDR2 is YFSETQ. This CDR3 is CASSLLQGGGKLFF. In nucleotides, the CDR3 is TGCGCCAGCAGCTTGTTACAGGGCGGCGGAAAACTGTTTTTT.

Ten or more counts support this clonotype. This sequence joins TRBV5-1 and TRBJ1-1, with D tentatively TRBD1 (5 bases). The V gene's germline CDR1 is SGHRS and CDR2 YFSETQ. The CDR3 covers 15 residues. Trimming took off 3 bases at V and 1 base at J, with 13 bases between the two ends. The DNA for the CDR3 is TGCGCCAGCAGCTCCCGCGGGGCGCAGAACACTGAAGCTTTCTTT. It codes for CASSSRGAQNTEAFF.

This clonotype appeared a few times. The chain links TRBV6-5 to TRBJ1-1; 7 bases fit TRBD1. V lost 9 bases to trimming and J lost 4 bases; unmatched junction nucleotides: 8. There are 13 residues in the CDR3. CDR1 is MNHEY and CDR2 is SVGAGI in the germline V gene. CDR3 amino acids: CASNRGVGTEAFF. In DNA form, the CDR3 reads TGTGCCAGTAACAGGGGAGTGGGCACTGAAGCTTTCTTT.

V usage is TRBV20-1 and J usage is TRBJ2-1, with D possibly TRBD2 on 5 matching bases. The CDR3 runs 13 residues. Deletions cut 4 bases from V and 13 bases from J, with 20 bases between. Germline CDR1 DFQATT, CDR2 SNEGSKA (reference sequence). CDR3 nucleotide sequence: TGCAGTGCTACCCCTCAAGGTAGCGAAGCCCAGTTCTTC. It yields the protein CSATPQGSEAQFF.

This clonotype was picked up many times. The genes are TRBV5-6 and TRBJ2-5, with a possible D match to TRBD2 (5 bases). Trimming stripped 2 bases from V and 9 bases from J, with 14 bases between. The CDR3 has 13 amino acids. Germline loops: CDR1 SGHDT, CDR2 YYEEEE. CDR3 sequence reads: CASSFSRMRAQYF. CDR3 coding DNA: TGTGCCAGCAGCTTCAGTAGAATGAGGGCCCAGTACTTC. The full variable domain, completed using reference TRBV5-6 and TRBJ2-5, is DAGVTQSPTHLIKTRGQQVTLRCSPKSGHDTVSWYQQALGQGPQFIFQYYEEEERQRGNFPDRFSGHQFPNYSSELNVNALLLGDSALYLCASSFSRMRAQYFGPGTRLLVL.

V usage is TRBV20-1 and J usage is TRBJ1-2, with D perhaps matching TRBD1 (5 bases). CDR1 and CDR2 (germline): DFQATT, SNEGSKA (reference sequence). The germline V and J ends were trimmed by 2 bases and 7 bases, with 17 bases remaining between them. The length of the CDR3 is 14 residues. CDR3 DNA: TGCAGTGCTAGATTGGGGGAGGCAGTCCGTGGCTACACCTTC. Amino acids: CSARLGEAVRGYTF.

The gene calls are TRBV9 and TRBJ2-3, with 8 bases matching TRBD1. The CDR3 is made up of 17 amino acids. Germline V gene data show CDR1 as SGDLS and CDR2 as YYNGEE. V shed 4 bases, J shed 2 bases, and the junction held 12 bases outside the gene matches. The CDR3 DNA sequence: TGTGCCAGCAGCAAGGTGGTGACAGGGGACTTCACAGATACGCAGTATTTT. As protein: CASSKVVTGDFTDTQYF.

As DNA, the CDR3 is TGTGCCAGCAGTTACCGGGACAGCCAAGAGACCCAGTACTTC. It codes for CASSYRDSQETQYF. The chain combines TRBV6-2 or TRBV6-3 with TRBJ2-5; 7 nucleotides line up with TRBD1. CDR1 is MNHEY, CDR2 SVGEGT, per germline. The CDR3 loop spans 14 amino acids. After removal of 2 bases from V and 1 base from J, the junction contained 1 base not matched to a gene.

The chain is built from TRBV27 and TRBJ1-2; 7 nucleotides match TRBD1. Germline V CDR1 and CDR2: MNHEY, SMNVEV (reference sequence). The CDR3 has 14 amino acids. Germline trimming cut 6 bases from V and 5 bases from J; bases unmatched to any gene: 9. CDR3 loop: CASSVRQGSYGYTF. CDR3 sequence (DNA): TGTGCCAGCAGCGTACGACAGGGATCTTATGGCTACACCTTC.

This clonotype was seen many times. The CDR3: CASSLAQKGNEQFF. CDR3 coding DNA: TGTGCCAGCAGCTTAGCGCAGAAAGGCAATGAGCAGTTCTTC. The chain recombines TRBV7-9 with TRBJ2-1; D not certain. Trimming removed 0 bases at V and 6 bases at J, with 9 bases between. The CDR3 length is 14 residues. Germline CDR1 and CDR2: SEHNR and FQNEAQ (reference sequence). Complete variable domain (other parts from reference TRBV7-9 and TRBJ2-1): DTGVSQNPRHKITKRGQNVTFRCDPISEHNRLYWYRQTLGQGPEFLTYFQNEAQLEKSRLLSDRFSAERPKGSFSTLEIQRTEQGDSAMYLCASSLAQKGNEQFFGPGTRLTVL.

On this clonotype itself: A much larger clone lies a single base off, so this may be a read error. The rearrangement joins TRBV7-9 to TRBJ2-2; D gene uncertain. V was cut by 0 bases and J by 3 bases, with 14 bases left in between. Germline CDR1 reads SEHNR; CDR2 reads FQNEAQ (reference sequence). The CDR3 totals 17 residues. CDR3 sequence reads: CASSLAPTQNYTGELFF. The CDR3 nucleotides are TGTGCCAGCAGCTTAGCCCCTACTCAGAATTACACCGGGGAGCTGTTTTTT.

This clonotype was detected ten times or more. The gene calls are TRBV12-3 or TRBV12-4 and TRBJ2-3; 9 bases map to TRBD2. After removal of 6 bases from V and 6 bases from J, the junction contained 4 bases not matched to a gene. The CDR3 spans 13 residues. The CDR3 region has the DNA TGTGCCAGCAGGCGGGGGGGGGCGGATACGCAGTATTTT. Translation: CASRRGGADTQYF.

This clonotype turned up a few times. The chain joins TRBV7-2 to TRBJ1-2, with no clear D. V was cut by 1 base and J by 5 bases, with 11 bases left in between. The CDR3 runs 14 residues. Germline V gene data show CDR1 as SGHTA and CDR2 as FQGNSA. The CDR3 region has the DNA TGTGCCAGCAGCTTAGATCCCCAAGGATATGGCTACACCTTC. This translates into CASSLDPQGYGYTF.

As regards this clonotype: This may arise from a read error, as a much more abundant clone is one base away. The chain combines TRBV10-3 with TRBJ1-1, with a possible D match to TRBD1 (6 bases). The CDR3 covers 13 residues. Germline-derived CDR1 and CDR2 are ENHRY and SYGVKD. V was trimmed by 11 bases and J by 6 bases, leaving 19 bases between them. CDR3 in DNA: TGTGCCGTCGTAGGGGGGAAGGACCCTGAAGCTTTCTTT. Translation: CAVVGGKDPEAFF.

Many counts were recorded for this clonotype. V usage is TRBV12-3 or TRBV12-4 and J usage is TRBJ2-1; possible D gene TRBD1, 7 bases. This CDR3 is 14 amino acids long. Trimming cost V 5 bases and J 8 bases, with 16 bases left between them. CDR3 in DNA: TGTGCCAGCAGTGATAGCAGGGGGGTTGATGAGCAGTTCTTC. This codes for CASSDSRGVDEQFF.

This chain connects TRBV5-1 to TRBJ2-6; D not certain. The CDR3 totals 15 residues. V lost 1 base to trimming and J lost 4 bases, with 9 bases between them. Germline CDR1 reads SGHRS; CDR2 reads YFSETQ. The chain's CDR3 is CASSLSAVGANVLTF. CDR3 DNA sequence: TGCGCCAGCAGCTTGTCGGCGGTGGGGGCCAACGTCCTGACTTTC. Full variable domain (missing parts from reference TRBV5-1 and TRBJ2-6): KAGVTQTPRYLIKTRGQQVTLSCSPISGHRSVSWYQQTPGQGLQFLFEYFSETQRNKGNFPGRFSGRQFSNSRSEMNVSTLELGDSALYLCASSLSAVGANVLTFGAGSRLTVL.

Comment on this clonotype: A clone one base away is much larger, so this may be a read error. The chain links TRBV6-6 to TRBJ2-5, with D unclear. The J call may not be correct, given that the DNA end is closer to TRBJ2-7. The CDR3 totals 12 residues. Germline V gene sequence: CDR1 MNHNY, CDR2 SVGAGI (reference sequence). The CDR3 is CACSPPRYEQYF. The CDR3 DNA reads as TGTGCCTGCAGTCCCCCCCGATACGAGCAGTACTTC.